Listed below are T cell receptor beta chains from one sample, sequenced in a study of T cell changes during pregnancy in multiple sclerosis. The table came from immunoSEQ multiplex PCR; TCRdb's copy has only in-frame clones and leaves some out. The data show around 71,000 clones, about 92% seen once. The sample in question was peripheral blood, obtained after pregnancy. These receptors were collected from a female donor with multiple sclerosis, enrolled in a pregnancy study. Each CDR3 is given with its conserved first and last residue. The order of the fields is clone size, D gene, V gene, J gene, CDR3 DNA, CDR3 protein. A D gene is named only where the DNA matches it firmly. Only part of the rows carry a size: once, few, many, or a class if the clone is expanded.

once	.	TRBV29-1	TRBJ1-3	TGCAGCGTTGTATCCGGAAACACCATATATTTT	CSVVSGNTIYF
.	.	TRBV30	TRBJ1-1	TGTGCCTGGGGAGAGGGAAGTGGAGCTTTCTTT	CAWGEGSGAFF
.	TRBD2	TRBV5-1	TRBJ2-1	TGCGCCAGCAGCCCTGGGACTAGCGGGAGGGCCCGTCCTTACAATGAGCAGTTCTTC	CASSPGTSGRARPYNEQFF
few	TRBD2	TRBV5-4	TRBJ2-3	TGTGCCAGCAGCTTGGTGCGACTAGCGGGTACGCCAGATACGCAGTATTTT	CASSLVRLAGTPDTQYF
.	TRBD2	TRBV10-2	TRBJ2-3	TGCGCCAGCAGTGACGAGCGGGAGAGGACAGATACGCAGTATTTT	CASSDERERTDTQYF
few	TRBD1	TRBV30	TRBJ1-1	TGTGCCTGGACAGTCGTTGACAGGGGTGAAGCTTTCTTT	CAWTVVDRGEAFF
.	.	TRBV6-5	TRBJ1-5	TGTGCCAGCAGTACCTCACAGAGAAGCAATCAGCCCCAGCATTTT	CASSTSQRSNQPQHF
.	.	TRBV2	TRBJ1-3	TGTGCCAGCAGTGACATCTGGGCAGGCGGGTCTGGAAACACCATATATTTT	CASSDIWAGGSGNTIYF
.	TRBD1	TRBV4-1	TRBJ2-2	TGCGCCAGCAGCCAAGATATCAGGGGACAGGACACCGGGGAGCTGTTTTTT	CASSQDIRGQDTGELFF
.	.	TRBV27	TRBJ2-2	TGTGCCAGCAGTTTAACCATACGGGACACCGGGGAGCTGTTTTTT	CASSLTIRDTGELFF
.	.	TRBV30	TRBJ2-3	TGTGCCTGGAAGACAGCAGATACGCAGTATTTT	CAWKTADTQYF
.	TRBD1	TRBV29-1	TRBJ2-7	TGCAGCGTCAAGTCGGGGACAGCAACCTCCTACGAGCAGTACTTC	CSVKSGTATSYEQYF
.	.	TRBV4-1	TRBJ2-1	TGCGCCAGCAGCCAAGTCGCGGGTGTCGATGAGCAGTTCTTC	CASSQVAGVDEQFF
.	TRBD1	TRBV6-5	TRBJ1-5	TGTGCCAGCAGCCCGGGACAGCTAATTCAGCCCCAGCATTTT	CASSPGQLIQPQHF
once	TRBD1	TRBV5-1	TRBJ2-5	TGCGCCAGCAGCTTGGGGACAGGCCACCAAGAGACCCAGTACTTC	CASSLGTGHQETQYF
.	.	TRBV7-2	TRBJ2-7	TGTGCCAGCAGCTTAGCGGGGGGAACTGAGCAGTACTTC	CASSLAGGTEQYF
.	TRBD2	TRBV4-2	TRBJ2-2	TGTGCCAGCAGCCAAGAGGGGGGTCTAGCGGGAGGTATTGGCGGGGAGCTGTTTTTT	CASSQEGGLAGGIGGELFF
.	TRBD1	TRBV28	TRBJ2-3	TGTGCCAGCAGTGACTACGACGGACAGGGGGCAAAGGATACGCAGTATTTT	CASSDYDGQGAKDTQYF
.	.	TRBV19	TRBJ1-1	TGTGCCAGCCAGACAAGGGGGAACACTGAAGCTTTCTTT	CASQTRGNTEAFF
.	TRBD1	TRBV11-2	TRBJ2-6	TGTGCCAGCAGCGAACAGGGGACTGGGGCCAACGTCCTGACTTTC	CASSEQGTGANVLTF
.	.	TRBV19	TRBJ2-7	TGTGCCAGTAGTATCCGAGGGTTCTCCTACGAGCAGTACTTC	CASSIRGFSYEQYF
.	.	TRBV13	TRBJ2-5	TGTGCCAGCAGCTTGGGGGCAGGGTACCAAGAGACCCAGTACTTC	CASSLGAGYQETQYF
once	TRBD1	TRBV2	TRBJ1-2	TGTGCCAGCAGTGATGACAGGGGGGGAAACTATGGCTACACCTTC	CASSDDRGGNYGYTF
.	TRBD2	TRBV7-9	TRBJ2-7	TGTGCCAGCAGCTTGGGACTAGCGGAACCCTACGAGCAGTACTTC	CASSLGLAEPYEQYF
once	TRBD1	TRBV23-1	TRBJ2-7	TGCGCCAGCAGCACAGGGGCTCACTCCTACGAGCAGTACTTC	CASSTGAHSYEQYF
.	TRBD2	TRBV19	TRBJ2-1	TGTGCCAGTAGTATATCCGGGAGGGGCGTCAATGAGCAGTTCTTC	CASSISGRGVNEQFF
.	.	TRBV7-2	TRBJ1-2	TGTGCCAGCAGCTTAGTAGGGGCGGGGGGCGACTATGGCTACACCTTC	CASSLVGAGGDYGYTF
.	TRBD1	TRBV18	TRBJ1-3	TGTGCCAGCTCACCACCCGGGACAGAACTCTCTGGAAACACCATATATTTT	CASSPPGTELSGNTIYF
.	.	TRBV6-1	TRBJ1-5	TGTGCCAGCAGTGAAAGGGGGAGCAATCAGCCCCAGCATTTT	CASSERGSNQPQHF
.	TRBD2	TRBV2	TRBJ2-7	TGTGCCAGCAGTGAACCCCGGGGGGCCTACGAGCAGTACTTC	CASSEPRGAYEQYF
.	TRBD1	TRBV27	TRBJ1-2	TGTGCCAGCAGTTTAGGGGGGACAGGGTATTATGGCTACACCTTC	CASSLGGTGYYGYTF
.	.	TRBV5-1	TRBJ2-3	TGCGCCAGCAGCTTGCCTCGGGGGGCGGTAGATACGCAGTATTTT	CASSLPRGAVDTQYF
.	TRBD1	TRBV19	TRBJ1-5	TGTGCCAGTAAAGGACAGGGAGGCGATCAGCCCCAGCATTTT	CASKGQGGDQPQHF
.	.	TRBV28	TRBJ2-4	TGTGCCAGCAGTTTACTGGCAGAAAACATTCAGTACTTC	CASSLLAENIQYF
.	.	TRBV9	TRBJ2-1	TGTGCCAGCAGCGTAGTAGGGAGCAATGAGCAGTTCTTC	CASSVVGSNEQFF
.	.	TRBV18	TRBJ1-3	TGTGCCAGCTCACCAGTACAGCCCTCAGGGGACTCTGGAAACACCATATATTTT	CASSPVQPSGDSGNTIYF
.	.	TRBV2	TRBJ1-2	TGTGCCAGCAGTGAAGCGGCGGGGGCGACCGGCTACACCTTC	CASSEAAGATGYTF
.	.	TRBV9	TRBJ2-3	TGTGCCAGCAGCCCCACTGGGGAGCCCCGCACAGATACGCAGTATTTT	CASSPTGEPRTDTQYF
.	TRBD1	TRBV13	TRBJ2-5	TGTGCCAGCAGCTCCTCTTGGACAGGGGAAGAGACCCAGTACTTC	CASSSSWTGEETQYF
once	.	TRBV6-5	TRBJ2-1	TGTGCCAGCAGTTACGTTGGGAGGGGGGGATTGGTTGAGCAGTTCTTC	CASSYVGRGGLVEQFF
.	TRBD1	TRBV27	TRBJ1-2	TGTGCCAGCCGTACAGGGGCCGACGGCTACACCTTC	CASRTGADGYTF
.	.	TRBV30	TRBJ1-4	TGTGCCTGGAGTAATCGCCAGGATATGTTTTTT	CAWSNRQDMFF
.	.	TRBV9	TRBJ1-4	TGTGCCAGCAGCGGAGGACACAAGGAAAAACTGTTTTTT	CASSGGHKEKLFF
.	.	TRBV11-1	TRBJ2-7	TGTGCCAGCAGCTTACGCAGGGACTACGAGCAGTACTTC	CASSLRRDYEQYF
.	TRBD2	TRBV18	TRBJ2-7	TGTGCCAGCTCACGCGGACTAGCGGGGGACTTGGAGCAGTACTTC	CASSRGLAGDLEQYF
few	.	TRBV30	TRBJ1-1	TGTGCCTGGGAGGGACAAATACACACTGAAGCTTTCTTT	CAWEGQIHTEAFF
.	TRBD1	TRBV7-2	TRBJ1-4	TGTGCCAGCAGCGCACAGGGGGCTTACGGGAAACTGTTTTTT	CASSAQGAYGKLFF
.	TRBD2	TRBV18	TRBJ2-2	TGTGCCAGCTCGAAAACTAGCGGAGCAAACACCGGGGAGCTGTTTTTT	CASSKTSGANTGELFF
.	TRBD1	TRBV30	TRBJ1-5	TGTGCCTGGAGTGTAGGACAGGGCAGCAATCAGCCCCAGCATTTT	CAWSVGQGSNQPQHF
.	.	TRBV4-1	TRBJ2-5	TGCGCCAGCAGCCAAGATCTGGCGAAAATGGGGAGGCAAGAGACCCAGTACTTC	CASSQDLAKMGRQETQYF
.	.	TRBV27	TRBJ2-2	TGTGCCAGCAGTTCCCAAATGAACACCGGGGAGCTGTTTTTT	CASSSQMNTGELFF
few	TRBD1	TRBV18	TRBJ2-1	TGTGCCAGCTCACGTGCGGACAGGGACAATGAGCAGTTCTTC	CASSRADRDNEQFF